Listed below are T cell receptor beta chains from one sample, sequenced in a study of blood T cell repertoires in COVID-19. TCRdb keeps only in-frame clones here, not all; method: immunoSEQ multiplex PCR. This repertoire shows some 150,000 clones, more than 85% found once; its top ten account for about 2.4%. Sample: peripheral blood. These receptors all come from an older woman with acute or convalescent COVID-19. Each CDR3 is given with its conserved first and last residue. A D gene is named only where the DNA matches it firmly. Part of the rows lack a size; the others show once, few, many or a class for expanded clones.

clone_size j_call d_call v_call cdr3_aa cdr3_nt
. TRBJ2-1 TRBD2 TRBV7-6 CASSTLAGGYNEQFF TGTGCCAGCAGCACCCTAGCGGGGGGGTACAATGAGCAGTTCTTC
once TRBJ1-2 TRBD1 TRBV29-1 CSGGTGTNYGYTF TGCAGCGGGGGGACAGGAACTAACTATGGCTACACCTTC
once TRBJ1-5 TRBD1 TRBV19 CASSTELGGGQPQHF TGTGCCAGTAGTACCGAGTTAGGGGGCGGTCAGCCCCAGCATTTT
. TRBJ1-2 TRBD1 TRBV6-2/TRBV6-3 CASCSPGTGCGYTF TGTGCCAGCTGTTCCCCCGGGACAGGGTGTGGCTACACCTTC
. TRBJ2-7 TRBD1 TRBV6-1 CASSEGQGSPYEQYF TGTGCCAGCAGTGAGGGACAGGGTAGCCCCTACGAGCAGTACTTC
. TRBJ2-5 TRBD2 TRBV28 CASRARGGQETQYF TGTGCCAGCAGGGCGCGGGGGGGACAAGAGACCCAGTACTTC
once TRBJ2-2 . TRBV19 CASSIGGEAGELFF TGTGCCAGTAGTATTGGCGGGGAGGCCGGGGAGCTGTTTTTT
. TRBJ2-4 . TRBV28 CASSFPRDKNIQYF TGTGCCAGCAGTTTCCCCAGGGACAAAAACATTCAGTACTTC
. TRBJ1-1 TRBD1 TRBV27 CASSPGQMNTEAFF TGTGCCAGCAGCCCGGGACAGATGAACACTGAAGCTTTCTTT
. TRBJ2-3 TRBD1 TRBV28 CASSPLTGVATDTQYF TGTGCCAGCAGTCCCTTGACAGGGGTGGCCACAGATACGCAGTATTTT
. TRBJ1-6 . TRBV2 CASSSLYNSPLHF TGTGCCAGCAGCTCTCTATATAATTCACCCCTCCACTTT
once TRBJ2-7 TRBD1 TRBV5-1 CASSSVSGQSYEQYF TGCGCCAGCAGCTCCGTCTCGGGACAGTCCTACGAGCAGTACTTC
. TRBJ2-3 TRBD1 TRBV5-4 CASSLAGDRVTQYF TGTGCCAGCAGCTTGGCCGGGGACAGGGTTACGCAGTATTTT
. TRBJ1-2 TRBD1 TRBV7-9 CASSLEDRGPNNYGYTF TGTGCCAGCAGCTTAGAGGACAGGGGGCCCAATAACTATGGCTACACCTTC
. TRBJ1-6 TRBD1 TRBV19 CASKRDRNSPLHF TGTGCCAGTAAGAGGGACAGAAATTCACCCCTCCACTTT
once TRBJ2-5 . TRBV18 CASSPPGLAGMETQYF TGTGCCAGCTCACCACCGGGATTGGCGGGGATGGAGACCCAGTACTTC
. TRBJ2-1 . TRBV29-1 CSVERQGLHNEQFF TGCAGCGTTGAACGGCAGGGGCTCCACAATGAGCAGTTCTTC
. TRBJ2-1 . TRBV4-3 CASSQDWGVRAPGEQFF TGCGCCAGCAGCCAAGACTGGGGGGTCAGGGCCCCGGGTGAGCAGTTCTTC
. TRBJ2-1 . TRBV7-2 CASSDRQGIQNEQFF TGTGCCAGCAGCGACCGCCAGGGGATACAAAATGAGCAGTTCTTC
. TRBJ2-2 . TRBV27 CASSSPGQNTGELFF TGTGCCAGCAGCTCCCCGGGACAGAACACCGGGGAGCTGTTTTTT
. TRBJ2-3 TRBD2 TRBV15 CATSRDPGTSGGATDTQYF TGTGCCACCAGCAGAGATCCCGGGACTAGCGGGGGGGCAACAGATACGCAGTATTTT
. TRBJ1-5 . TRBV7-2 CASSYESDSRQPQHF TGTGCCAGCAGCTACGAATCGGACAGCCGACAGCCCCAGCATTTT
. TRBJ2-1 . TRBV5-1 CASSLAYGSGEQFF TGCGCCAGCAGCTTGGCCTACGGGTCGGGTGAGCAGTTCTTC
. TRBJ1-2 . TRBV30 CAWSMRRGYTF TGTGCCTGGAGTATGAGGCGAGGCTACACCTTC
once TRBJ2-2 TRBD2 TRBV7-2 CASSSGTTPGELFF TGTGCCAGCAGCTCCGGGACTACCCCCGGGGAGCTGTTTTTT
once TRBJ1-2 TRBD1 TRBV10-3 CATLKGGANYGYTF TGTGCCACCCTAAAAGGGGGCGCCAACTATGGCTACACCTTC
once TRBJ1-6 . TRBV5-1 CASSFTQGENSPLHF TGCGCCAGCAGCTTTACTCAGGGTGAAAATTCACCCCTCCACTTT
. TRBJ2-1 TRBD2 TRBV2 CASSPETSGYNEQFF TGTGCCAGCAGCCCCGAGACTAGCGGTTACAATGAGCAGTTCTTC
few TRBJ2-5 TRBD2 TRBV3-1/TRBV3-2 CASSPRVAGDQETQYF TGTGCCAGCAGCCCTCGGGTAGCGGGGGACCAAGAGACCCAGTACTTC
. TRBJ2-1 TRBD2 TRBV11-3 CASSLDLPGLAHNEQFF TGTGCCAGCAGCTTAGATCTCCCAGGACTAGCCCACAATGAGCAGTTCTTC
. TRBJ2-5 TRBD1 TRBV14 CASSLGQVQEPEYF TGTGCCAGCAGCCTGGGACAGGTACAAGAACCGGAGTACTTC
. TRBJ2-3 TRBD2 TRBV7-9 CASSLRDYGTQYF TGTGCCAGCAGCTTACGGGACTATGGTACGCAGTATTTT
few TRBJ1-2 TRBD1 TRBV27 CASSSGTAYGYTF TGTGCCAGCAGTTCCGGGACAGCCTATGGCTACACCTTC
. TRBJ2-7 . TRBV20-1 CSARGPREEYF TGCAGTGCTAGAGGCCCTAGAGAGGAGTACTTC
. TRBJ2-5 . TRBV6-5 CASSYSPQLAAETQYF TGTGCCAGCAGTTACTCCCCCCAACTAGCAGCAGAGACCCAGTACTTC
. TRBJ2-3 TRBD1 TRBV29-1 CSVAGTGGKADTQYF TGCAGCGTAGCCGGGACAGGGGGTAAGGCGGATACGCAGTATTTT
. TRBJ1-3 . TRBV5-5 CASSLDRYSGNTIYF TGTGCCAGCAGCCTGGACAGATACTCTGGAAACACCATATATTTT
. TRBJ2-2 TRBD2 TRBV7-2 CASSLAGGGTTTGELFF TGTGCCAGCAGCTTAGCCGGGGGGGGGACAACCACCGGGGAGCTGTTTTTT
. TRBJ1-5 . TRBV28 CASVLGRSNQPQHF TGTGCCAGCGTCCTCGGGAGGAGCAATCAGCCCCAGCATTTT
once TRBJ2-5 . TRBV14 CASSQDGRYQETQYF TGTGCCAGCAGCCAAGATGGGAGGTACCAAGAGACCCAGTACTTC
. TRBJ2-2 . TRBV4-1 CASSNLGTPNTGELFF TGCGCCAGCAGCAACCTCGGGACACCGAACACCGGGGAGCTGTTTTTT
. TRBJ2-3 TRBD2 TRBV28 CASRQRLAGSTDTQYF TGTGCCAGCAGGCAGAGACTAGCGGGGAGCACAGATACGCAGTATTTT
. TRBJ2-5 TRBD1 TRBV3-1/TRBV3-2 CASSPVIVGTGGPQYF TGTGCCAGCAGCCCGGTCATTGTGGGGACAGGGGGCCCCCAGTACTTC
few TRBJ2-5 . TRBV12-3/TRBV12-4 CASSSYRVGTQYF TGTGCCAGCAGTTCCTATCGGGTAGGGACCCAGTACTTC
. TRBJ2-1 TRBD2 TRBV4-1 CASSQDARGEGFF TGCGCCAGCAGCCAAGATGCGCGGGGGGAGGGGTTCTTC
once TRBJ1-4 TRBD1 TRBV7-9 CASSFGYTGDSTNEKLFF TGTGCCAGCAGCTTCGGTTATACAGGGGACTCAACTAATGAAAAACTGTTTTTT
. TRBJ1-2 TRBD1 TRBV5-4 CASSLGGQGFGYTF TGTGCCAGCAGCTTGGGGGGACAGGGTTTCGGCTACACCTTC
. TRBJ1-2 . TRBV2 CAGQPRGYIDYGYTF TGTGCCGGACAGCCACGCGGGTATATCGACTATGGCTACACCTTC
few TRBJ2-2 . TRBV18 CASSPLGGRGAANTGELFF TGTGCCAGCTCACCACTTGGAGGGCGCGGGGCCGCGAACACCGGGGAGCTGTTTTTT
. TRBJ1-6 TRBD1 TRBV5-1 CASSTQPGQGGSPLHF TGCGCCAGCAGCACACAACCGGGACAGGGAGGATCACCCCTCCACTTT
. TRBJ1-2 . TRBV6-5 CASSYHGGGDGYTF TGTGCCAGCAGTTACCATGGGGGGGGCGATGGCTACACCTTC
. TRBJ1-2 . TRBV19 CASSMRYRVGYGYTF TGTGCCAGTAGTATGCGGTACAGGGTGGGCTATGGCTACACCTTC
. TRBJ2-1 TRBD2 TRBV7-8 CASSLKRLAGAHEQFF TGTGCCAGCAGCTTAAAGAGACTAGCGGGGGCCCATGAGCAGTTCTTC
. TRBJ2-5 TRBD2 TRBV5-1 CASSLATSGGETQYF TGCGCCAGCAGCTTGGCGACTAGCGGGGGTGAGACCCAGTACTTC
. TRBJ1-1 . TRBV27 CASSRWGTGSPEAFF TGTGCCAGCAGTAGGTGGGGAACAGGGTCCCCCGAAGCTTTCTTT